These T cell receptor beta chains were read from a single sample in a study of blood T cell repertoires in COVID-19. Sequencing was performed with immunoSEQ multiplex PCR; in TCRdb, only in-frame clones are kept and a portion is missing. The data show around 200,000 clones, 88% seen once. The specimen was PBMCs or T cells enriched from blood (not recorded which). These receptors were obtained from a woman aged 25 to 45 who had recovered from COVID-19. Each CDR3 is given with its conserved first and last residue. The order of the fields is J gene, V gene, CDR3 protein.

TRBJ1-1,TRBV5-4,CASSLGQTEAFF
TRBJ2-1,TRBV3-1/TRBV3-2,CASSPHPDREFHNEQFF
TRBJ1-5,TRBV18,CASSPNRGIEQPQHF
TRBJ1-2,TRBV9,CASRNRGEDGYTF
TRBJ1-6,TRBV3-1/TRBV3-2,CASSQASRGSPLHF
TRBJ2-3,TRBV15,CATSSISWGDTQYF
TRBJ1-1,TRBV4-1,CASSQETGNAEAFF
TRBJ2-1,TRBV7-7,CASSPGTSGYNEQFF
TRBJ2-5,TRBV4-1,CASSQDGAGGQETQYF
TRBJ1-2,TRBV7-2,CASSWQGEGNYGYTF